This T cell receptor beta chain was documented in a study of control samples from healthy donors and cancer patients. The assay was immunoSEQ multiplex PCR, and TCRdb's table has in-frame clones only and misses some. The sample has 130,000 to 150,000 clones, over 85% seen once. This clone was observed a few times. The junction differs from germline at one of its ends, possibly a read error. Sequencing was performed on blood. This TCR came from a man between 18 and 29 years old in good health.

The CDR3 loop is CACRRMTGDTYEQYF. CDR3 bases: TGTGCCTGCAGGAGAATGACGGGGGACACCTACGAGCAGTACTTC. The J gene is TRBJ2-7, the V gene TRBV6-5; perhaps D is TRBD1 or TRBD2 (6 bases each). The CDR3 is 15 amino acids. Germline CDR1 reads MNHEY; CDR2 reads SVGAGI.